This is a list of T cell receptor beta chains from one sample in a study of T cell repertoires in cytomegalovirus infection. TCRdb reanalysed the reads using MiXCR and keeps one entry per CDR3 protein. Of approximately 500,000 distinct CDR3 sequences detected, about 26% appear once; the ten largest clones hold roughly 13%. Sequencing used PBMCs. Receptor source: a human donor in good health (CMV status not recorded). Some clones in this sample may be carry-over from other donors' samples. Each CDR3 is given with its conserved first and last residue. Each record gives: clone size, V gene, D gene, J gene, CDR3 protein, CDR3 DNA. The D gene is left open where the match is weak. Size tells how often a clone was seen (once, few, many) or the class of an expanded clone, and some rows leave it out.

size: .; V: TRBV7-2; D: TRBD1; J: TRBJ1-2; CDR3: CASSRYRQGYGYTF; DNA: TGTGCCAGCAGCCGGTACCGACAGGGATATGGCTACACCTTC
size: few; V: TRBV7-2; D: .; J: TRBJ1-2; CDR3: CASSLSSANYGYTF; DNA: TGTGCCAGCAGCTTAAGCTCAGCTAACTATGGCTACACCTTC
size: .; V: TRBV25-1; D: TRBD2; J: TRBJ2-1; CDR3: CASSRRALAGVCEQFF; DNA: TGTGCCAGCAGTAGAAGGGCATTAGCGGGAGTCTGTGAGCAGTTCTTC
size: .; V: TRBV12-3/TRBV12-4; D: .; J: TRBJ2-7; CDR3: CASSLRPEGPNEQYF; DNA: TGTGCCAGCAGTTTAAGGCCGGAGGGCCCGAACGAGCAGTACTTC
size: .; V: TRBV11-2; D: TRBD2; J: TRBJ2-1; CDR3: CASSLGGTSFNEQFF; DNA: TGTGCCAGCAGCTTAGGAGGGACTAGTTTCAATGAGCAGTTCTTC
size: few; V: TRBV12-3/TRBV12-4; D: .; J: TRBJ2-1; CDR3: CATTPGTSYNEQFF; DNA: TGTGCCACTACCCCCGGGACTTCCTACAATGAGCAGTTCTTC
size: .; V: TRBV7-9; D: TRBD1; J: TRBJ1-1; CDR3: CASDFWTGVGTEAFF; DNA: TGTGCCAGTGATTTTTGGACAGGGGTTGGCACTGAAGCTTTCTTT
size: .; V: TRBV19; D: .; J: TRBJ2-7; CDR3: CASSMGAGGYEQYF; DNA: TGTGCCAGTAGTATGGGTGCAGGAGGATACGAGCAGTACTTC
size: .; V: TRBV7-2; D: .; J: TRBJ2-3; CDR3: CASSAHPPGPTFSSDTQYF; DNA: TGTGCCAGCAGCGCACATCCCCCGGGTCCCACTTTTTCTTCTGATACGCAGTATTTT
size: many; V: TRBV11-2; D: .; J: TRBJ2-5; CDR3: CASSLVPTRQETQYF; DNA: TGTGCCAGCAGCTTAGTCCCGACTCGACAAGAGACCCAGTACTTC
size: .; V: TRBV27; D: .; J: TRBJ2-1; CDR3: CASSLSPTSYNEQFF; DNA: TGTGCCAGCAGTTTAAGTCCTACCTCCTACAATGAGCAGTTCTTC
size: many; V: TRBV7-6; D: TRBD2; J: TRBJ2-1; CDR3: CASRGTSGRFYNEQFF; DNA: TGTGCCAGCAGGGGGACTAGCGGGAGGTTCTACAATGAGCAGTTCTTC
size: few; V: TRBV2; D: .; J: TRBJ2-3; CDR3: CASNPDTQYF; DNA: TGTGCCAGCAATCCAGATACGCAGTATTTT
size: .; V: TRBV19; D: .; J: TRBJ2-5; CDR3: CASRLRGDETQYF; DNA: TGTGCCAGTAGACTCAGGGGAGATGAGACCCAGTACTTC